Listed below are T cell receptor beta chains from one sample, sequenced in a study of blood T cell repertoires in COVID-19. Profiling relied on immunoSEQ multiplex PCR, and the TCRdb table lists in-frame clones only, not all of them. Of 100,000 to 150,000 clones listed, 86% are singletons. Sequencing was performed on PBMCs or T cells enriched from blood (not recorded which). Receptors originate from a woman aged 45-65 years who had recovered from COVID-19. The CDR3 runs from the conserved cysteine through the conserved F or W. The order of the fields is D gene, J gene, V gene, clone size, CDR3 protein, CDR3 DNA. D genes are given only for firm matches. The listing skips clone size in some rows; elsewhere it reads once, few, many or a size class.

-	TRBJ2-1	TRBV7-6	-	CASSLPYNEQFF	TGTGCCAGCAGCCTTCCTTACAATGAGCAGTTCTTC
-	TRBJ1-2	TRBV2	-	CASSGEGGRSYGYTF	TGTGCCAGCAGTGGAGAGGGGGGGCGATCCTATGGCTACACCTTC
-	TRBJ2-5	TRBV5-5	once	CASSISTGVRETQYF	TGTGCCAGCAGCATCTCGACAGGCGTACGGGAGACCCAGTACTTC
-	TRBJ1-1	TRBV5-6	few	CASSLAQPGYTEAFF	TGTGCCAGCAGCTTGGCCCAACCAGGTTACACTGAAGCTTTCTTT
-	TRBJ2-2	TRBV7-9	-	CASSLALFDTGELFF	TGTGCCAGCAGCTTAGCGCTATTCGATACCGGGGAGCTGTTTTTT
-	TRBJ2-7	TRBV10-3	few	CAISEGSTYEQYF	TGTGCCATCAGTGAGGGCAGTACCTACGAGCAGTACTTC
TRBD1	TRBJ2-3	TRBV10-1	-	CASATGGSADTQYF	TGCGCCAGTGCGACAGGGGGTAGCGCAGATACGCAGTATTTT
-	TRBJ1-2	TRBV2	few	CASSEALVLGLSGYTF	TGTGCCAGCAGTGAAGCGCTAGTACTGGGGCTGAGTGGCTACACCTTC
TRBD1	TRBJ1-1	TRBV4-2	-	CASSQDGTGDTEAFF	TGTGCCAGCAGCCAAGACGGGACAGGAGACACTGAAGCTTTCTTT
-	TRBJ2-3	TRBV19	-	CASSIGQGSTDTQYF	TGTGCCAGTAGTATAGGGCAGGGAAGCACAGATACGCAGTATTTT
-	TRBJ1-1	TRBV10-3	once	CAIARHNTEAFF	TGTGCCATCGCCCGACATAACACTGAAGCTTTCTTT
TRBD1	TRBJ1-3	TRBV7-9	-	CASSSWDRGSGNTIYF	TGTGCCAGCAGCTCGTGGGACAGGGGCTCTGGAAACACCATATATTTT
TRBD1	TRBJ2-7	TRBV19	-	CASSLGQTSYEQYF	TGTGCCAGTAGCTTGGGACAGACATCCTACGAGCAGTACTTC
TRBD1	TRBJ2-7	TRBV27	-	CASSSTRDRAYYEQYF	TGTGCCAGCAGTTCCACCCGGGACAGGGCTTACTACGAGCAGTACTTC
TRBD1	TRBJ1-6	TRBV18	-	CASSPRDSNNSPLHF	TGTGCCAGCTCACCCCGGGACAGCAATAATTCACCCCTCCACTTT
TRBD2	TRBJ2-5	TRBV3-1/TRBV3-2	-	CASSQLSGGETQYF	TGTGCCAGCAGCCAACTCAGCGGGGGAGAGACCCAGTACTTC
-	TRBJ1-1	TRBV3-1/TRBV3-2	-	CASSQALTVNTEAFF	TGTGCCAGCAGCCAAGCCTTGACAGTTAACACTGAAGCTTTCTTT
TRBD1	TRBJ2-7	TRBV29-1	-	CSVELRDRDYEQYF	TGCAGCGTTGAATTACGGGACAGGGACTACGAGCAGTACTTC
-	TRBJ1-2	TRBV2	-	CASSEMGGDGYTF	TGTGCCAGCAGTGAAATGGGGGGTGATGGCTACACCTTC
-	TRBJ1-2	TRBV5-1	-	CASSLGSENYGYTF	TGCGCCAGCAGCTTGGGTTCCGAGAACTATGGCTACACCTTC
-	TRBJ1-5	TRBV19	few	CASSSGQTNQPQHF	TGTGCCAGTAGTAGTGGTCAAACTAATCAGCCCCAGCATTTT
-	TRBJ2-1	TRBV29-1	once	CSVETRYNEQFF	TGCAGCGTTGAGACTAGGTACAATGAGCAGTTCTTC
-	TRBJ2-1	TRBV6-2/TRBV6-3	-	CASSYSPDSYNEQFF	TGTGCCAGCAGTTATAGTCCCGACTCCTACAATGAGCAGTTCTTC
TRBD1	TRBJ2-5	TRBV7-2	-	CASSEGQGAGETQYF	TGTGCCAGCAGCGAAGGACAGGGGGCTGGAGAGACCCAGTACTTC
-	TRBJ1-6	TRBV27	-	CASRRFNSPLHF	TGTGCCAGCCGGCGGTTCAATTCACCCCTCCACTTT
-	TRBJ2-5	TRBV3-1/TRBV3-2	-	CASSPEGLSKLETQYF	TGTGCCAGCAGCCCCGAGGGACTTTCAAAGCTGGAGACCCAGTACTTC
-	TRBJ1-1	TRBV5-1	-	CASSLGGIRGTEAFF	TGCGCCAGCAGCTTGGGGGGAATCAGGGGTACTGAAGCTTTCTTT
TRBD2	TRBJ2-1	TRBV9	-	CASSVGVGAGAPEQFF	TGTGCCAGCAGCGTAGGAGTTGGAGCGGGGGCCCCAGAGCAGTTCTTC
TRBD2	TRBJ2-1	TRBV4-3	-	CASSHGTSGHNEQFF	TGCGCCAGCAGCCACGGGACTAGCGGCCACAATGAGCAGTTCTTC
TRBD1	TRBJ2-7	TRBV27	-	CASRGAGTGEKEQYF	TGTGCCAGCAGGGGGGCAGGGACAGGGGAAAAAGAGCAGTACTTC